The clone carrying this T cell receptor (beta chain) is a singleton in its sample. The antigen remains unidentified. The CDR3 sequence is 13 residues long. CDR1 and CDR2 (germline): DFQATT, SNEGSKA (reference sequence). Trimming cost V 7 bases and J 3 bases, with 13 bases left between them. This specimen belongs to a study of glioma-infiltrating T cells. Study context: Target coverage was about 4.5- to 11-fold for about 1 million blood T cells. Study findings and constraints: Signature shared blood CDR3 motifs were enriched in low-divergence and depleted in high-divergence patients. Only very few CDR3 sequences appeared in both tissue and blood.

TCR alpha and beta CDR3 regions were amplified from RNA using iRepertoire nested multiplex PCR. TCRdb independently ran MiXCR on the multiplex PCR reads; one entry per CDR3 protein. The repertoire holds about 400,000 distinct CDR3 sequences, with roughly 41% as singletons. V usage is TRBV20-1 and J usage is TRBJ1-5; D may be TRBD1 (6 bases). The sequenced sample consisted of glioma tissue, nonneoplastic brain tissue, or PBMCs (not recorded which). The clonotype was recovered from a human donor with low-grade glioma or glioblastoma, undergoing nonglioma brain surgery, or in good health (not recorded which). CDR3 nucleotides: TGCAGTGGCGACAGGAGTCCCAATCAGCCCCAGCATTTT. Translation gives CSGDRSPNQPQHF.